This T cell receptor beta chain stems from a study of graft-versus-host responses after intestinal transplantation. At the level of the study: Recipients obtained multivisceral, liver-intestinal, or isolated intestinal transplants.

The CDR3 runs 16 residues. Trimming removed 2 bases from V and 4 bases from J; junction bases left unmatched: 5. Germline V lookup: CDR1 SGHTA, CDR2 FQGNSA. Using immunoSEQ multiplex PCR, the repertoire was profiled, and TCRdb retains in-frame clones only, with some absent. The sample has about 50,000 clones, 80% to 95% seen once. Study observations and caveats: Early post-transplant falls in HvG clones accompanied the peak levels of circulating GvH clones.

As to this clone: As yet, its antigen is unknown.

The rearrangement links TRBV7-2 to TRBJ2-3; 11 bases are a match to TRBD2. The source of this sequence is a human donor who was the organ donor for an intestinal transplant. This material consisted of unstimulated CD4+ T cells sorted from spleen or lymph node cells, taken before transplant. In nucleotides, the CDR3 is TGTGCCAGCAGCTTAAGTGTAGCGGGAGGGCCAGATACGCAGTATTTT. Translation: CASSLSVAGGPDTQYF.